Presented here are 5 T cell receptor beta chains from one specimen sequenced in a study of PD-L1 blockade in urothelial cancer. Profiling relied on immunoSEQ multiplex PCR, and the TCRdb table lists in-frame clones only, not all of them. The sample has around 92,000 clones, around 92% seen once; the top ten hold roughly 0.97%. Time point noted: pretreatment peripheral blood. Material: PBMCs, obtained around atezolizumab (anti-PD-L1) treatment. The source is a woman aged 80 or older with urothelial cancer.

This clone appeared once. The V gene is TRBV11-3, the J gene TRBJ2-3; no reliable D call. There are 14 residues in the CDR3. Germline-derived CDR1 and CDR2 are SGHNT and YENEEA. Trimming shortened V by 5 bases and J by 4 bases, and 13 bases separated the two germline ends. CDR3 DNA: TGTGCCAGCAGCCCACGGCAGGAACCAGATACGCAGTATTTT. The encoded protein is CASSPRQEPDTQYF.

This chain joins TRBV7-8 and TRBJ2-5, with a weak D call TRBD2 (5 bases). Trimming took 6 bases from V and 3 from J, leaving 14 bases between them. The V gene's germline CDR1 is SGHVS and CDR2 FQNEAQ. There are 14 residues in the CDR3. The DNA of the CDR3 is TGTGCCAGCAGTCCGGTAGGAGGAAAAGAGACCCAGTACTTC. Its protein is CASSPVGGKETQYF.

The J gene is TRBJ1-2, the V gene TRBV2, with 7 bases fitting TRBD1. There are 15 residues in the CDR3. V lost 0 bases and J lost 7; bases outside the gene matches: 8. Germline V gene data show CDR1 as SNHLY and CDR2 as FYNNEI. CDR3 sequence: CASSEALGQTSGYTF. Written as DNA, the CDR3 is TGTGCCAGCAGTGAAGCCTTGGGACAGACATCTGGCTACACCTTC.

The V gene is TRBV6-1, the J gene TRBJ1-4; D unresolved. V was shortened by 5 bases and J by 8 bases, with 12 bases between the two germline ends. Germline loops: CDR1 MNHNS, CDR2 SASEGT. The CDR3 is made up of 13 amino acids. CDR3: CASSPELTEKLFF. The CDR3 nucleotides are TGTGCCAGCAGTCCCGAGCTAACGGAAAAACTGTTTTTT.

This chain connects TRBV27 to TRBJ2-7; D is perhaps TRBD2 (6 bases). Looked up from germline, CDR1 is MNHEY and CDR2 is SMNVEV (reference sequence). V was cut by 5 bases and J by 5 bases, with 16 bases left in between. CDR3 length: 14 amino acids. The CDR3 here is CASSDGGEWHEQYF. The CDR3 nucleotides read TGTGCCAGCAGTGACGGGGGAGAATGGCACGAGCAGTACTTC.